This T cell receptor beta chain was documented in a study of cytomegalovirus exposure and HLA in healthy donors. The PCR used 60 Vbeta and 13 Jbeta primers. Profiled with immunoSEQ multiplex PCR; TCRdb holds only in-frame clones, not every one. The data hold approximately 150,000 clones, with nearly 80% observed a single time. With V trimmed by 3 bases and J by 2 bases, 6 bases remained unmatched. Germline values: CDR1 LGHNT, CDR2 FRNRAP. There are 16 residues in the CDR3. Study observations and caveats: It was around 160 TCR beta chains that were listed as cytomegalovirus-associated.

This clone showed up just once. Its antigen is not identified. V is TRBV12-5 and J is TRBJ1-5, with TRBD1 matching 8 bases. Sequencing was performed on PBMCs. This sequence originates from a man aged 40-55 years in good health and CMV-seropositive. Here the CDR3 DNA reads TGTGCTAGTGGTTTAGCTGTGGACAGGGGCAATCAGCCCCAGCATTTT. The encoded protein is CASGLAVDRGNQPQHF.